Following are 2 T cell receptor beta chains from one sample sequenced in a study of blood T cell repertoires in COVID-19. Produced via immunoSEQ multiplex PCR; TCRdb's table is partial and in-frame only. This repertoire shows roughly 260,000 clones, 80% to 90% found once; its top ten account for under 2.5%. The specimen sequenced was peripheral blood. These receptors were obtained from a woman in her forties or fifties with acute or convalescent COVID-19.

The CDR3 region has the DNA TGTGCCAGCAGTCCCCCCCCGGATAGGGGAATTATGTACACTGAAGCTTTCTTT. Translated, it gives CASSPPPDRGIMYTEAFF. The gene calls are TRBV27 and TRBJ1-1, with D perhaps TRBD1 (5 bases). This CDR3 spans 18 amino acids. The germline gives CDR1 MNHEY, CDR2 SMNVEV (reference sequence). Trimming took off 5 bases at V and 3 bases at J, with 25 bases between the two ends.

This sequence joins TRBV24-1 and TRBJ2-1, with a weak D call TRBD2 (6 bases). This CDR3 has 18 amino acids. Germline values: CDR1 KGHDR, CDR2 SFDVKD. V lost 3 bases, J lost 0 bases, and 17 bases lay in between. CDR3 bases: TGTGCCACCAGTGATCCAGAACTAGCCGGGAGCTCCTACAATGAGCAGTTCTTC. Protein: CATSDPELAGSSYNEQFF.